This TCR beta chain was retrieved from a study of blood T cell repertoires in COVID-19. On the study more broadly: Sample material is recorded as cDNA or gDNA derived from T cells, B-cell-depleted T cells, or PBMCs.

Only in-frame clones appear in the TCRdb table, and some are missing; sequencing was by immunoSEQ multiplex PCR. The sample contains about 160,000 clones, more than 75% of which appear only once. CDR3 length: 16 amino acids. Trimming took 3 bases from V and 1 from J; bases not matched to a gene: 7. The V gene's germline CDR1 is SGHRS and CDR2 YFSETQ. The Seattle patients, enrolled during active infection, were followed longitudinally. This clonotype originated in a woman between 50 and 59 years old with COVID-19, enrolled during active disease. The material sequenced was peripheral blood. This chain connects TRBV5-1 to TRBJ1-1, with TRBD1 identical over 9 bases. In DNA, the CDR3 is TGCGCCAGCAGCTGGGGACAGGGAGGTGGGAACACTGAAGCTTTCTTT. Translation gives CASSWGQGGGNTEAFF. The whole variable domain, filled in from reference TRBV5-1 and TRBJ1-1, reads KAGVTQTPRYLIKTRGQQVTLSCSPISGHRSVSWYQQTPGQGLQFLFEYFSETQRNKGNFPGRFSGRQFSNSRSEMNVSTLELGDSALYLCASSWGQGGGNTEAFFGQGTRLTVV.